The rows below give T cell receptor beta chains drawn from one sample of a study of blood T cell repertoires in COVID-19. Assay used: immunoSEQ multiplex PCR; TCRdb lists only in-frame clones, some missing. Of around 170,000 clones listed, 86% are singletons. Sequencing was done on a sample of PBMCs or T cells enriched from blood (not recorded which). The source of these receptors is a woman in her twenties or thirties who had recovered from COVID-19. Each CDR3 is given with its conserved first and last residue. The D gene is left open where the match is weak. Expanded clones get a size class; other rows say once, few or many, or leave the size out.

v_call	cdr3_length	d_call	j_call	clone_size	cdr3_nt	cdr3_aa
TRBV2	16	TRBD2	TRBJ2-3	NA	TGTGCCAGCACAAGGGAAATGCGGGAGAAAACAGATACGCAGTATTTT	CASTREMREKTDTQYF
TRBV19	19	TRBD1	TRBJ2-3	NA	TGTGCCAGTAGTATAGATAGGACAGGGGGTTTGTTCGTAGGAGATACGCAGTATTTT	CASSIDRTGGLFVGDTQYF
TRBV28	16	TRBD1	TRBJ1-4	NA	TGTGCCAGCAGTTTAATAGTGGTGAGGGGGCGCGAAAAACTGTTTTTT	CASSLIVVRGREKLFF
TRBV7-8	16	NA	TRBJ2-1	NA	TGTGCCAGCAGGCCAACACGGGAGATCGGGCGAAATGAGCAGTTCTTC	CASRPTREIGRNEQFF
TRBV2	11	NA	TRBJ2-2	NA	TGTGCCAGCACCTACACCGGGGAGCTGTTTTTT	CASTYTGELFF
TRBV10-3	15	TRBD1	TRBJ1-5	NA	TGTGCCATCAGTGAGTCAGGGGGCCCCAATCAGCCCCAGCATTTT	CAISESGGPNQPQHF
TRBV7-9	13	NA	TRBJ1-2	NA	TGTGCCAGCAGCAAAGACGGTAACTATGGCTACACCTTC	CASSKDGNYGYTF
TRBV5-4	17	TRBD2	TRBJ2-2	NA	TGTGCCAGCAGCTTGAAGCTAGCGGGATTAGACACCGGGGAGCTGTTTTTT	CASSLKLAGLDTGELFF
TRBV10-1	15	NA	TRBJ2-1	NA	TGCGCCAGCAGTGCATGGAGGGGGCAGGACAATGAGCAGTTCTTC	CASSAWRGQDNEQFF
TRBV4-1	18	TRBD1	TRBJ1-1	NA	TGCGCCAGCAGCCAAGCGGCAGGGACAGGTTACATGAACACTGAAGCTTTCTTT	CASSQAAGTGYMNTEAFF
TRBV19	13	NA	TRBJ1-1	NA	TGTGCCAGTAGCAGGGTTATAAGCACTGAAGCTTTCTTT	CASSRVISTEAFF
TRBV19	17	TRBD2	TRBJ2-3	NA	TGTGCCAGTAGTATCCCCCCTAGCGGGATGAGCACAGATACGCAGTATTTT	CASSIPPSGMSTDTQYF
TRBV5-1	21	TRBD1	TRBJ1-4	NA	TGCGCCAGCAGCCGGGAGGGGACAGCTGAATACTATCCCCATTCGGATGAAAAACTGTTTTTT	CASSREGTAEYYPHSDEKLFF
TRBV5-6	16	TRBD2	TRBJ2-5	once	TGTGCCAGCAGCCCGAGACTAGCGGGGGGACAAGAGACCCAGTACTTC	CASSPRLAGGQETQYF
TRBV3-1/TRBV3-2	15	NA	TRBJ1-5	NA	TGTGCCAGCAGCCAAGATGTCGCGGGGAACCAGCCCCAGCATTTT	CASSQDVAGNQPQHF
TRBV6-5	16	NA	TRBJ2-1	NA	TGTGCCAGCAGTTACCGCGGAGGGAGCTCCTACAATGAGCAGTTCTTC	CASSYRGGSSYNEQFF
TRBV6-5	13	TRBD1	TRBJ2-1	NA	TGTGCCAGCAGTCTCGGGATCCGGGACAGGGAGTTCTTC	CASSLGIRDREFF
TRBV28	15	TRBD1	TRBJ2-5	few	TGTGCCAGCAGTTTATCCTGGACAGGCAAACAGACCCAGTACTTC	CASSLSWTGKQTQYF
TRBV2	11	TRBD2	TRBJ2-7	once	TGTGCCAGCAGTGGGACTAGCGAGCAGTACTTC	CASSGTSEQYF
TRBV19	14	NA	TRBJ2-7	NA	TGTGCCAGTAGTTTGGGGGCAGAAGTCTACGAGCAGTACTTC	CASSLGAEVYEQYF
TRBV27	15	NA	TRBJ1-1	NA	TGTGCCAGCAGTTTATCTGGTACTCGGAACACTGAAGCTTTCTTT	CASSLSGTRNTEAFF
TRBV18	17	TRBD1	TRBJ1-6	once	TGTGCCAGCTCACCAACTCCTGGAGGGGGCTCGCGATCACCCCTCCACTTT	CASSPTPGGGSRSPLHF
TRBV4-2	14	NA	TRBJ1-3	once	TGTGCCAGCAGCCAAGAAAGGACAGCAAACACCATATATTTT	CASSQERTANTIYF
TRBV25-1	17	TRBD2	TRBJ2-2	once	TGTGCCAGCAGTGAAAGTAGCGGGAGGGCCCGGGCCGGGGAGCTGTTTTTT	CASSESSGRARAGELFF
TRBV11-2	14	NA	TRBJ2-5	NA	TGTGCCAGCAGCTTATTCGACGGGAGTGAGACCCAGTACTTC	CASSLFDGSETQYF
TRBV19	19	TRBD1	TRBJ2-3	NA	TGTGCCAGTAGTAACCGGGACAGGGGGAAGATACGGAGCACAGATACGCAGTATTTT	CASSNRDRGKIRSTDTQYF
TRBV7-9	17	NA	TRBJ1-2	NA	TGTGCCAGCGACCCAGGGGAATATAAGGGAAAAGGCTATGGCTACACCTTC	CASDPGEYKGKGYGYTF
TRBV28	18	NA	TRBJ2-7	NA	TGTGCCAGCAGCTTATTGGGACTCCGAACCCCGAGAACCTACGAGCAGTACTTC	CASSLLGLRTPRTYEQYF
TRBV6-5	16	NA	TRBJ2-7	NA	TGTGCCAGCAGTTATGTATGGACTCCAACCGATGCCGAGCAGTACTTC	CASSYVWTPTDAEQYF
TRBV2	14	NA	TRBJ2-7	NA	TGTGCCAGCAGTGGTATAGACAGACCCCACGAGCAGTACTTC	CASSGIDRPHEQYF
TRBV4-1	14	NA	TRBJ2-5	once	TGCGCCAGCAGCCAAATCCCTAGCCAAGAGACCCAGTACTTC	CASSQIPSQETQYF
TRBV19	14	TRBD1	TRBJ2-3	few	TGTGCCAGTAGTATCTACGGACAGGCAGATACGCAGTATTTT	CASSIYGQADTQYF
TRBV23-1	18	TRBD2	TRBJ2-5	NA	TGCGCCAGCAGTCAATCAGCTAGCGGGAGGTCTACACAAGAGACCCAGTACTTC	CASSQSASGRSTQETQYF
TRBV5-5	14	TRBD2	TRBJ2-5	NA	TGTGCCAGCAGCTCCGGGACTACCGGGGAGACCCAGTACTTC	CASSSGTTGETQYF
TRBV5-6	17	NA	TRBJ1-6	NA	TGTGCCAGCAGCCCGGACGGGCGGGGAAGAAATAATTCACCCCTCCACTTT	CASSPDGRGRNNSPLHF
TRBV3-1/TRBV3-2	16	TRBD2	TRBJ2-7	NA	TGTGCCAGCAGCCAAGGGCCTACTAGCGGGCAGTACGAGCAGTACTTC	CASSQGPTSGQYEQYF
TRBV7-9	14	TRBD1	TRBJ1-3	many	TGTGCCAGCAGCTTGGGACAGCCTGGAAACACCATATATTTT	CASSLGQPGNTIYF
TRBV14	13	TRBD1	TRBJ1-2	NA	TGTGCCAGCAGCCCTCGACAGGGTGGTGGCTACACCTTC	CASSPRQGGGYTF
TRBV24-1	16	TRBD1	TRBJ2-2	NA	TGTGCCACCAGTGATTCGTTTCAGGGGGAGACCGGGGAGCTGTTTTTT	CATSDSFQGETGELFF
TRBV7-9	12	NA	TRBJ1-2	NA	TGTGCCAGCAGCTTGGTAGACTATGGCTACACCTTC	CASSLVDYGYTF